The 30 T cell receptor beta chains given below trace back to one sample, sequenced in a study of molecular identifiers for immune sequencing clone quantification. MiXCR, applied by TCRdb to the PCR reads, yields one record per CDR3 protein. The data show around 100,000 distinct CDR3 sequences, 30% to 35% seen once. The sample taken for sequencing was naive CD8+ T cells from blood, with Jurkat cell RNA spiked in. The sample's subset: FACS-sorted CD8+CD4-CCR7+CD45RA+ naive T cells. These receptors originate from a human donor in good health. Some libraries in this study had Jurkat cell RNA spiked in.

The chain recombines TRBV7-6 with TRBJ2-2; D not certain. Germline CDR1 and CDR2: SGHVS and FNYEAQ. The CDR3 consists of 13 residues. The ends were cut back, 1 base at V and 7 bases at J, with 7 bases in the middle. The DNA for the CDR3 is TGTGCCAGCAGCTTAGAGGGAAACGGGGAGCTGTTTTTT. This encodes CASSLEGNGELFF.

Notes on this clonotype: With a much larger clone just one base away, this may be a read error. The CDR3 protein is CASTSQGAGGHERLFF. As DNA, the CDR3 is TGTGCCAGCACTAGCCAGGGTGCAGGGGGTCATGAAAGACTGTTTTTT. The rearrangement links TRBV28 to TRBJ1-4; 7 bases agree with TRBD1. CDR1 and CDR2 (germline): MDHEN, SYDVKM. This CDR3 region has 16 residues.

The chain links TRBV15 to TRBJ2-5, with D unresolved. Germline CDR1 reads LNHNV; CDR2 reads YYDKDF (reference sequence). V lost 6 bases and J lost 1, with 3 bases in between. The CDR3 loop spans 11 amino acids. CDR3 bases: TGTGCCACCAGTACCCAAGAGACCCAGTACTTC. Translation gives CATSTQETQYF.

This clonotype was seen only a few times. The chain uses TRBV21-1 and TRBJ1-2; TRBD1, the table's D call, was not compared with the DNA. TRBV21-1 is annotated as a pseudogene. The CDR3 runs 16 residues. DNA of the CDR3: TGTGCCAGCAGCAAAAGTGAGGGGGGCTACAAGATTGGCTACACCTTC. Its translation: CASSKSEGGYKIGYTF.

The sample holds a few counts of this clonotype. The chain is built from TRBV28 and TRBJ2-2, with TRBD2 matching over 7 bases. The length of the CDR3 is 16 residues. The V gene's germline CDR1 is MDHEN and CDR2 SYDVKM. V gave up 3 bases and J gave up 8 bases; unmatched junction bases: 12. In nucleotides, the CDR3 is TGTGCCAGCAGTTTGGCGCATGAGGCTAGCGGAGGGGAGCTGTTTTTT. Encoded protein: CASSLAHEASGGELFF. Complete variable domain (other parts from reference TRBV28 and TRBJ2-2): DVKVTQSSRYLVKRTGEKVFLECVQDMDHENMFWYRQDPGLGLRLIYFSYDVKMKEKGDIPEGYSVSREKKERFSLILESASTNQTSMYLCASSLAHEASGGELFFGEGSRLTVL.

The V gene is TRBV28, the J gene TRBJ1-1; the D is unclear. The CDR3 totals 11 residues. Per the germline V gene, CDR1 is MDHEN and CDR2 is SYDVKM. Trimming removed 6 bases at V and 2 bases at J, with 4 bases between. CDR3 sequence reads: CASSRNTEAFF. CDR3 bases: TGTGCCAGCAGCCGAAACACTGAAGCTTTCTTT.

This clonotype was found a few times. The CDR3 reads CSAREANKETQYF. The CDR3, as DNA: TGCAGTGCTAGAGAGGCTAATAAAGAGACCCAGTACTTC. The V call is TRBV20-1, the J call TRBJ2-5; D unresolved. CDR3 length equals 13 residues. V lost 0 bases, J lost 3 bases, and 8 bases lay in between. CDR1 DFQATT and CDR2 SNEGSKA come from the germline V gene (reference sequence).

The gene calls are TRBV27 and TRBJ2-3; no definite D call. This CDR3 is 13 amino acids long. The V end was cut by 10 bases, the J end by 4 bases, with 15 bases between. The germline CDR1 and CDR2 sequences are MNHEY and SMNVEV (reference sequence). CDR3 residues: CATTGPFADTQYF. In DNA form, the CDR3 reads TGTGCCACGACCGGGCCCTTCGCAGATACGCAGTATTTT.

This clonotype was observed a few times. This chain connects TRBV9 to TRBJ1-5; TRBD1 aligns across 10 bases. Germline values: CDR1 SGDLS, CDR2 YYNGEE. The J segment lost 7 bases and the V segment lost 0 bases, leaving 4 bases of the junction unmatched. CDR3 length: 15 amino acids. In DNA, the CDR3 is TGTGCCAGCAGCGTAGCAGGGACAGGGGAACAGCCCCAGCATTTT. It is translated as CASSVAGTGEQPQHF.

This clonotype was seen repeatedly, ten times or more. V is TRBV7-9 and J is TRBJ2-7, with unresolved D. V lost 1 base and J lost 3, with 10 bases in between. Germline V gives CDR1 SEHNR, CDR2 FQNEAQ (reference sequence). This CDR3 comprises 14 residues. This CDR3 is CASSLVGPNYEQYF. CDR3 bases: TGTGCCAGCAGCTTAGTCGGCCCAAACTACGAGCAGTACTTC.

Regarding this clonotype: This may come from a read error, since a much larger clone is one base off. The chain uses TRBV28 and TRBJ1-5; 8 bases line up with TRBD1. The length of the CDR3 is 16 residues. V lost 5 bases, J lost 7 bases, and 13 bases stayed unmatched. Germline values: CDR1 MDHEN, CDR2 SYDVKM. The CDR3 protein is CASSTRTGRLVQPQHF. In DNA, the CDR3 is TGTGCCAGCAGTACGCGGACAGGGAGGTTGGTGCAGCCCCAGCATTTT.

This clonotype was detected only a few times. The chain combines TRBV13 with TRBJ2-7; D gene unclear. The CDR3 is 13 residues long. In germline, CDR1 is PRHDT, CDR2 FYEKMQ (reference sequence). Trimming cost V 4 bases and J 2 bases, with 9 bases left between them. This CDR3 reads CASSSRQTYEQYF. In DNA form, the CDR3 reads TGTGCCAGCAGCTCGCGGCAGACCTACGAGCAGTACTTC.

The chain combines TRBV6-5 with TRBJ2-1, with D tentatively TRBD2 (6 bases). The CDR3 is 12 residues long. The germline gives CDR1 MNHEY, CDR2 SVGAGI. The ends were cut back, 5 bases at V and 7 bases at J, with 9 bases in the middle. The CDR3: CASSPEGNEQFF. As DNA, the CDR3 is TGTGCCAGCAGTCCGGAGGGGAATGAGCAGTTCTTC.

This clonotype appeared a few times. The J gene is TRBJ2-3, the V gene TRBV5-4, with 8 bases identical to TRBD2. The V and J ends lost 1 base and 5 bases, in that order; junction bases with no gene match: 6. Germline CDR1 reads SGHNT; CDR2 reads YYREEE (reference sequence). The CDR3 is 15 residues long. The CDR3 sequence: CASSLPSGLGDTQYF. In nucleotides, the CDR3 is TGTGCCAGCAGCTTGCCTAGCGGGCTAGGAGATACGCAGTATTTT.

With regard to this clonotype: With a much larger clone just one base away, this may be a read error. The V gene is TRBV20-1, the J gene TRBJ2-7; D call uncertain. Germline CDR1 is DFQATT and CDR2 is SNEGSKA (reference sequence). The CDR3 loop spans 18 amino acids. CDR3 DNA: TGCAGAGCTAGAGATGGCCAGGCCCTGGGGATTAGCTCCTACGAGCAGTACTTC. Protein: CRARDGQALGISSYEQYF.

In its sample, this clonotype was seen once. The junction departs from the called germline gene at one end, perhaps through a read error. The genes are TRBV29-1 and TRBJ2-2; D is possibly TRBD1 (6 bases). The length of the CDR3 is 12 residues. CDR1 is SQVTM, CDR2 ANQGSEA, per germline. This CDR3 is CSVPGATGELVF. CDR3 bases: TGCAGCGTTCCAGGGGCCACCGGGGAGCTGGTTTTT.

CDR3 sequence: CASSPTGGNYGYTF. CDR3 DNA sequence: TGTGCCAGCAGCCCGACAGGGGGTAACTATGGCTACACCTTC. This rearrangement joins TRBV7-3 to TRBJ1-2; TRBD1 agrees at 9 bases. Germline V gene data show CDR1 as SGHTA and CDR2 as FQGTGA. The CDR3 totals 14 residues. V trimming: 5 bases; J trimming: 1 base; junction bases outside the gene matches: 2.

V gene TRBV28 combines with J gene TRBJ1-5; D is unresolved. The V and J ends lost 5 bases and 5 bases respectively, with 4 bases between them. The CDR3 totals 11 residues. Looked up from germline, CDR1 is MDHEN and CDR2 is SYDVKM. The CDR3 loop reads CASSIDQPQHF. CDR3 nucleotide sequence: TGTGCCAGCAGTATTGATCAGCCCCAGCATTTT.

For this clonotype: One base away lies a much larger clone, so this may be a sequencing read error. V and J are TRBV9 and TRBJ1-1, with D maybe TRBD1 (5 bases). Germline V gives CDR1 SGDLS, CDR2 YYNGEE. This CDR3 is 14 amino acids long. CDR3 in amino acids: CASSVAGVNTDAFF. The CDR3, as DNA: TGTGCCAGCAGTGTGGCGGGGGTGAACACTGATGCTTTCTTT.

This clonotype came up a few times. The chain is built from TRBV6-6 and TRBJ2-2, with D hard to call. This CDR3 comprises 13 residues. V lost 4 bases and J 7 bases, leaving 10 bases between the germline ends. Germline V gene sequence: CDR1 MNHNY, CDR2 SVGAGI (reference sequence). The CDR3 loop is CASSWDSGGELFF. The CDR3 DNA is TGTGCCAGCAGTTGGGATTCGGGCGGGGAGCTGTTTTTT.

V is TRBV4-1 and J is TRBJ2-3; 8 nucleotides align to TRBD2. Germline V lookup: CDR1 MGHRA, CDR2 YSYEKL. Trimming removed 3 bases from V and 1 base from J; junction bases left unmatched: 18. This CDR3 spans 20 amino acids. CDR3 residues: CASSHPRVPVTREGTDTQYF. The CDR3 bases are TGCGCCAGCAGCCATCCGAGGGTTCCCGTTACGCGGGAGGGCACAGATACGCAGTATTTT.

Concerning this clonotype: A clone one base away is much larger, so this may be a read error. This chain uses TRBV9 with TRBJ2-6; tentative D call: TRBD1 (5 bases). The length of the CDR3 is 16 residues. The germline gives CDR1 SGDLS, CDR2 YYNGEE. The CDR3 bases are TGTGCCAGCAGCGTAGATGGTGCCTCTGGGGCCGACGTCCTGACTTTC. Translation: CASSVDGASGADVLTF.

In regard to this clonotype: A clone one base away is much larger, so this may be a read error. This chain connects TRBV11-2 to TRBJ2-3; 11 bases align to TRBD2. Losses at the gene ends were 1 base for V and 5 bases for J; bases not matched to a gene: 8. Germline CDR1 reads SGHAT; CDR2 reads FQNNGV. This CDR3 region has 17 residues. The DNA of the CDR3 is TGTGCCAGCAGCTTAGCTATAGCGGGAGGGCCGGGAGATACGCAGTATTTT. The encoded protein is CASSLAIAGGPGDTQYF.

The chain joins TRBV7-9 to TRBJ2-3; TRBD2 matches 12 bases. The J segment lost 5 bases and the V segment lost 8 bases, leaving 14 bases of the junction unmatched. The germline CDR1 and CDR2 sequences are SEHNR and FQNEAQ (reference sequence). This CDR3 is built from 17 residues. The CDR3 bases are TGTGCCAGCGGCCTGAGCTACCGGACTAGCGGGATAGATACGCAGTATTTT. It encodes CASGLSYRTSGIDTQYF.

As DNA, the CDR3 is TGTGCCAGCAGTGACGCGGGACTGATTCGGGAGACCCAGTACTTC. This codes for CASSDAGLIRETQYF. V and J are TRBV6-1 and TRBJ2-5; D may be TRBD2 (6 bases). Looked up from germline, CDR1 is MNHNS and CDR2 is SASEGT. This CDR3 comprises 15 residues. V gave up 3 bases and J gave up 5 bases, with 16 bases separating them.

Regarding this clonotype: Germline and junction disagree at one end, which may indicate a read error. This chain connects TRBV7-9 to TRBJ2-4; TRBD1 matches at 7 bases. In germline, CDR1 is SEHNR, CDR2 FQNEAQ (reference sequence). The CDR3 runs to 13 residues. This CDR3 reads CTSSPQGDNIQYF. The CDR3 bases are TGTACCAGCAGCCCCCAGGGGGACAACATTCAGTACTTC.

This clonotype was recorded at least ten times. The genes are TRBV15 and TRBJ2-3; 7 bases map to TRBD1. There are 15 residues in the CDR3. With 3 bases clipped from V and 0 bases from J, the junction kept 3 bases outside the gene matches. The germline gives CDR1 LNHNV, CDR2 YYDKDF (reference sequence). CDR3 loop: CATSSGTESTDTQYF. The DNA for the CDR3 is TGTGCCACCAGCAGCGGGACAGAGAGCACAGATACGCAGTATTTT.

This clonotype was seen once. This chain links TRBV20-1 with TRBJ1-5, with D possibly TRBD1 on 5 matching bases. The CDR3 spans 12 residues. Germline-derived CDR1 and CDR2 are DFQATT and SNEGSKA (reference sequence). The germline V and J ends were trimmed by 3 bases and 15 bases, with 18 bases remaining between them. In DNA, the CDR3 is TGCAGTGCTAGGGAGGACGGGGCAAACCCGCATTTT. It specifies CSAREDGANPHF.

As for this clonotype: A single base separates this from a much larger clone, so it may be a read error. This chain connects TRBV5-1 to TRBJ2-3; TRBD2 agrees at 12 bases. The CDR3 loop spans 19 amino acids. Germline lookup yields CDR1 SGHRS and CDR2 YFSETQ. CDR3 amino acids: CAGSRGELAGGGWADTQYF. The CDR3 nucleotides read TGCGCCGGCAGCAGAGGTGAACTAGCGGGAGGCGGTTGGGCAGATACGCAGTATTTT. The whole variable domain, filled in from reference TRBV5-1 and TRBJ2-3, reads KAGVTQTPRYLIKTRGQQVTLSCSPISGHRSVSWYQQTPGQGLQFLFEYFSETQRNKGNFPGRFSGRQFSNSRSEMNVSTLELGDSALYLCAGSRGELAGGGWADTQYFGPGTRLTVL.

This chain connects TRBV20-1 to TRBJ1-4, with D uncertain. This CDR3 is 15 amino acids long. V was shortened by 3 bases and J by 7 bases, with 18 bases between the two germline ends. Germline lookup yields CDR1 DFQATT and CDR2 SNEGSKA (reference sequence). CDR3 in amino acids: CSASGPPRNVEKLFF. CDR3 in DNA: TGCAGTGCTAGTGGGCCCCCGAGAAACGTTGAAAAACTGTTTTTT.